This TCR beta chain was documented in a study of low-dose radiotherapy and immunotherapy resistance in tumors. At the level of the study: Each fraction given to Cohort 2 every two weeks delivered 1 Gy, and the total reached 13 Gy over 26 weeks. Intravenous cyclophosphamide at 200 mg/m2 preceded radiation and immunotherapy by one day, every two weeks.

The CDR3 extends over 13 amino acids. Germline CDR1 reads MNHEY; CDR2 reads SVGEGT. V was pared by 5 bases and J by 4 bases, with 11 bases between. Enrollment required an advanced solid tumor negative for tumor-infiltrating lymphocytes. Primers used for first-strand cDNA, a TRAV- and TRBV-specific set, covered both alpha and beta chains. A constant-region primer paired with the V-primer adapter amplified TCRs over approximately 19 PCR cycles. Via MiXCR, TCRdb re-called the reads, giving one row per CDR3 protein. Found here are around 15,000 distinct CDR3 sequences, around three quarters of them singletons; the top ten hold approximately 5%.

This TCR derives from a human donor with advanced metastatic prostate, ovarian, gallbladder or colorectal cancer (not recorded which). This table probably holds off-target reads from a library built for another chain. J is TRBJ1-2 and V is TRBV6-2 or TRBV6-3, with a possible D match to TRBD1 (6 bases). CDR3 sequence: CASSDGGAYGYTF. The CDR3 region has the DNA TGTGCCAGCAGTGACGGGGGCGCCTATGGCTACACCTTC.